Below are 14 T cell receptor beta chains sequenced from a single sample in a study of circulating CD8 cells and anti-PD-1 response in melanoma. Live CD3+CD8+TCRalphabeta+ cells were sorted into four subsets by PD-1 and/or TIGIT. Each library started from roughly 15 ng of total RNA using the QIAseq Immune Repertoire TCR panel. TCRdb reanalysed the reads using MiXCR and keeps one entry per CDR3 protein. The repertoire holds about 1,300 distinct CDR3 sequences, with about a tenth as singletons. The specimen was CD8+ T cells from PBMCs, collected at baseline or after one month of anti-PD-1 therapy (not recorded which). Every receptor here comes from a human donor with melanoma.

This clonotype is deemed medium-sized. This chain links TRBV7-3 with TRBJ1-1; possible D gene TRBD1, 5 bases. With 0 bases removed from V and 3 bases from J, the gap between germline ends came to 8 bases. Germline V gene sequence: CDR1 SGHTA, CDR2 FQGTGA. The CDR3 runs 14 residues. The CDR3 bases are TGTGCCAGCAGCTTAACGTCGGGGGACACTGAAGCTTTCTTT. Amino acid sequence: CASSLTSGDTEAFF.

V and J are TRBV5-6 and TRBJ2-1; unclear D gene. The CDR3 is 14 residues long. Between the trimmed V and J ends, which lost 4 bases and 3 bases, there was a span of 11 bases. The V gene's germline CDR1 is SGHDT and CDR2 YYEEEE. DNA of the CDR3: TGTGCCAGCAGCGCCGGCGGCTTCTACAATGAGCAGTTCTTC. This gives the protein CASSAGGFYNEQFF.

By sample share, this clonotype is large (0.1 to 1%). The chain employs TRBV6-2 or TRBV6-3 and TRBJ1-1, with D uncertain. Per germline, CDR1 MNHEY and CDR2 SVGEGT. The CDR3 loop spans 9 amino acids. The CDR3 bases are TGTCGGGTGAACACTGAAGCTTTCTTT. Translation gives CRVNTEAFF.

Sample share makes this clonotype large. The chain carries TRBV25-1 and TRBJ1-2; no definite D call. The CDR3 runs to 11 residues. CDR1 is MGHDK and CDR2 is SYGVNS in the germline V gene. V was pared by 1 base and J by 4 bases, with 1 base between. The CDR3 DNA sequence: TGTGCCAGCAGTGAATCCTATGGCTACACCTTC. This translates into CASSESYGYTF.

This clonotype counts as large. The gene calls are TRBV10-2 and TRBJ2-3, with D tentatively TRBD2 (7 bases). Trimming stripped 7 bases from V and 2 bases from J, with 10 bases between. Germline CDR1 is WSHSY and CDR2 is SAAADI. The CDR3 covers 13 residues. The CDR3, as DNA: TGCGCCAGCAAGGGGGGGGCCACAGATACGCAGTATTTT. Translation: CASKGGATDTQYF.

This clonotype rates as large. This rearrangement joins TRBV19 to TRBJ2-1; either TRBD1 or TRBD2 may fit D (7 bases each). The length of the CDR3 is 15 residues. V was pared by 5 bases and J by 4 bases, with 15 bases between. CDR1 and CDR2 from the germline V gene are LNHDA and SQIVND (reference sequence). In nucleotides, the CDR3 is TGTGCCAGTAGTGCAGGGGGGGGCGCTTACAATGAGCAGTTCTTC. This sequence encodes CASSAGGGAYNEQFF.

This clonotype was seen a few times. V and J are TRBV2 and TRBJ1-5; no definite D call. The ends were cut back, 6 bases at V and 0 bases at J, with 15 bases in the middle. This CDR3 region has 16 residues. Germline lookup yields CDR1 SNHLY and CDR2 FYNNEI. CDR3 protein: CASRNPRANSNQPQHF. CDR3 sequence (DNA): TGTGCCAGCAGAAACCCCCGTGCTAATAGCAATCAGCCCCAGCATTTT.

The J gene is TRBJ2-7, the V gene TRBV30, with D perhaps matching TRBD1 (6 bases). Per the germline V gene, CDR1 is GTSNPN and CDR2 is SVGIG (reference sequence). The V end was cut by 3 bases, the J end by 4 bases, with 13 bases between. This CDR3 comprises 13 residues. The CDR3 loop reads CAWSRRGSYEQYF. In DNA form, the CDR3 reads TGTGCCTGGAGCCGCAGGGGATCGTACGAGCAGTACTTC.

The genes are TRBV19 and TRBJ1-1; D not resolved. V lost 5 bases to trimming and J lost 1 base, with 8 bases between them. CDR3 length: 13 amino acids. Germline loops: CDR1 LNHDA, CDR2 SQIVND (reference sequence). The CDR3 loop is CASSWQENTEAFF. The CDR3 DNA reads as TGTGCCAGTAGTTGGCAGGAGAACACTGAAGCTTTCTTT.

As regards this clonotype: With a much larger clone just one base away, this may be a read error. A read error is likely, as this CDR3 ends without the conserved phenylalanine or tryptophan. The chain carries TRBV27 and TRBJ2-5; D is undetermined. With 9 bases removed from V and 4 bases from J, the gap between germline ends came to 18 bases. This CDR3 is 14 amino acids long. The germline V gene encodes CDR1 MNHEY and CDR2 SMNVEV (reference sequence). DNA of the CDR3: TGTGCCAGTTCTATTGGGCTAGTCGGAGAGACCCAGTACTCC. Its protein is CASSIGLVGETQYS.

This clonotype is medium-sized (0.01 to 0.1%). This sequence joins TRBV2 and TRBJ2-1, with TRBD1 matching over 7 bases. The CDR3 length is 15 residues. Trimming took 6 bases from V and 2 from J; bases not matched to a gene: 7. Germline V gene sequence: CDR1 SNHLY, CDR2 FYNNEI. CDR3 loop: CASRGKGAPYNEQFF. CDR3 nucleotide sequence: TGTGCCAGCAGAGGGAAGGGGGCCCCCTACAATGAGCAGTTCTTC.

This clonotype has more than one count but fewer than ten. V and J are TRBV28 and TRBJ2-7; D is perhaps TRBD2 (5 bases). The CDR3 has 13 residues. Germline CDR1 MDHEN, CDR2 SYDVKM. V lost 8 bases, J lost 5 bases, and 16 bases lay in between. The CDR3 DNA sequence: TGTGCCAGCCGAGGGCTAGCAGCCCACGAGCAGTACTTC. It is translated as CASRGLAAHEQYF.

The chain combines TRBV12-3 or TRBV12-4 with TRBJ2-4; D ambiguous. This CDR3 region has 12 residues. Trimming shortened V by 5 bases and J by 4 bases, and 6 bases separated the two germline ends. The CDR3 region is CASSGQKNIQYF. CDR3 coding DNA: TGTGCCAGCAGTGGGCAGAAAAACATTCAGTACTTC.

This clonotype is labeled medium-sized. The chain has TRBV7-2 and TRBJ2-1, with 11 bases that match TRBD2. The CDR3 has 16 amino acids. From germline, CDR1 is SGHTA and CDR2 FQGNSA. Trimming took 5 bases from V and 6 from J; bases not matched to a gene: 9. CDR3 DNA sequence: TGTGCCAGCAGCCAACTAGCGGGGGCTTCCAGCAATGAGCAGTTCTTC. Its protein product is CASSQLAGASSNEQFF.